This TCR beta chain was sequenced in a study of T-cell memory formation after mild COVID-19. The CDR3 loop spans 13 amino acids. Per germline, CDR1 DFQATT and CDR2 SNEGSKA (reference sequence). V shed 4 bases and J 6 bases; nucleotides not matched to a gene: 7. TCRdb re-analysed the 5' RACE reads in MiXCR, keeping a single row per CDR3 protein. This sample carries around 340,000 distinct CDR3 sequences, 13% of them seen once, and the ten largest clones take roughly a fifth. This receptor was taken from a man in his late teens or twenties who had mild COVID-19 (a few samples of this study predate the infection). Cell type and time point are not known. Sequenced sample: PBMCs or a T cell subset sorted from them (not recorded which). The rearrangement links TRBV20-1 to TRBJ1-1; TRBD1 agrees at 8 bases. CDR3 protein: CSATPGGQAEAFF. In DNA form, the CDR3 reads TGCAGTGCTACCCCAGGGGGCCAGGCTGAAGCTTTCTTT.